One and the same sample provided the 6 T cell receptor beta chains below, sequenced in a study of blood T cell repertoires in COVID-19. Measured with immunoSEQ multiplex PCR; TCRdb has only the in-frame clones, and not every one. Of roughly 50,000 clones listed, 70% to 90% were seen once; the top ten hold around 33%. Sequenced material: peripheral blood. These receptors all come from a woman older than 75 with COVID-19, enrolled during active disease.

The V and J genes are TRBV7-8 and TRBJ2-1; the match to TRBD2 covers 13 bases. Germline loops: CDR1 SGHVS, CDR2 FQNEAQ. Trimming at V came to 3 bases and at J to 2 bases, leaving 4 bases not matched to a gene. This CDR3 has 17 amino acids. The CDR3 sequence is CASSFGLAGATYNEQFF. The CDR3 DNA reads as TGTGCCAGCAGCTTCGGACTAGCGGGAGCTACCTACAATGAGCAGTTCTTC.

This chain connects TRBV28 to TRBJ2-7; 10 bases agree with TRBD2. Germline values: CDR1 MDHEN, CDR2 SYDVKM. CDR3 size: 15 residues. The V gene end was trimmed by 5 bases and the J gene end by 3 bases; junction bases not matched to a gene: 7. CDR3 DNA sequence: TGTGCCAGCAGTCCCAATAAGCGGGAGGGCTACGAGCAGTACTTC. Its protein product is CASSPNKREGYEQYF.

The chain couples TRBV2 to TRBJ1-3; 7 positions match TRBD1. CDR3 length: 15 residues. V was pared by 8 bases and J by 3 bases, with 10 bases of the junction left unmatched. CDR1 SNHLY and CDR2 FYNNEI come from the germline V gene. DNA for the CDR3: TGTGCCAGCCGAGGACAGGTTCAGGGTGGAAACACCATATATTTT. It encodes CASRGQVQGGNTIYF.

The chain has TRBV3-1 (or the pseudogene TRBV3-2) and TRBJ2-1; D possibly corresponds to TRBD1 (5 bases). CDR3 length: 15 amino acids. Trimming left V 1 base short and J 4 bases short, with 11 bases between. CDR1 is LGHDT and CDR2 is YNNKEL in the germline V gene (reference sequence). The CDR3 nucleotides read TGTGCCAGCAGCCAAGGGGTCAACAGGTACAATGAGCAGTTCTTC. It yields the protein CASSQGVNRYNEQFF.

This clone has just one count. This chain links TRBV15 with TRBJ2-2; TRBD2 matches at 8 bases. This CDR3 contains 15 residues. J lost 9 bases, V lost 0 bases, and 6 bases had no gene match. Germline assignment: CDR1 LNHNV and CDR2 YYDKDF (reference sequence). Written as DNA, the CDR3 is TGTGCCACCAGCAGAGAGATAGCGGGAAGCCGGGAGCTGTTTTTT. It translates to CATSREIAGSRELFF.

The chain has TRBV7-2 and TRBJ2-5, with 9 nucleotides matching TRBD1. The CDR3 runs 16 residues. Per the germline V gene, CDR1 is SGHTA and CDR2 is FQGNSA. Germline trimming cut 3 bases from V and 5 bases from J; bases unmatched to any gene: 10. The CDR3 nucleotides read TGTGCCAGCAGCTTGCAAGGGACAGGGAGGGGGGAGACCCAGTACTTC. It is translated as CASSLQGTGRGETQYF.